This TCR beta chain was profiled in a study of cytomegalovirus exposure and HLA in healthy donors. Remarks on this clone: Its antigen remains unidentified.

Use of 60 Vbeta and 13 Jbeta primers characterized the PCR. TCRdb's table, derived via immunoSEQ multiplex PCR, lists solely in-frame clones and lacks some. The sample includes approximately 150,000 clones, 75% to 80% of them seen just once. This CDR3 contains 14 residues. The V segment lost 0 bases and the J segment 8 bases; nucleotides outside the gene matches: 9. The germline V gene encodes CDR1 GTSNPN and CDR2 SVGIG (reference sequence). Study outcomes and limitations: In a later analysis, HLA-C alleles had the fewest associated TCRs, DRB1 alleles the most.

The rearrangement joins TRBV30 to TRBJ1-2; 7 nucleotides agree with TRBD1. This TCR was recovered from a woman aged 30 to 39 in good health and CMV-seronegative. The sequenced material came from PBMCs. CDR3: CAWSVIGGEEGYTF. The CDR3 DNA sequence: TGTGCCTGGAGTGTAATAGGGGGCGAGGAAGGCTACACCTTC. Combining the CDR3 with reference TRBV30 and TRBJ1-2 gives the whole variable domain SQTIHQWPATLVQPVGSPLSLECTVEGTSNPNLYWYRQAAGRGLQLLFYSVGIGQISSEVPQNLSASRPQDRQFILSSKKLLLSDSGFYLCAWSVIGGEEGYTFGSGTRLTVV.